What follows describes a single T cell receptor beta chain. This specimen comes from a study of shared clonotypes between healthy human individuals. Sorted-subset replicate PCR reactions contained roughly 200 ng DNA, corresponding to about 30,000 T cell genomes. This table comes from immunoSEQ multiplex PCR, and its TCRdb copy is limited to in-frame clones, with some not included. The data hold roughly 2.5 million clones, with more than 80% observed a single time. CDR3 length equals 14 residues. Germline CDR1 is SGHNT and CDR2 is YYREEE (reference sequence). V shed 4 bases and J 9 bases; nucleotides not matched to a gene: 10.

Sequenced sample: naive CD4+ T cells sorted from blood. Subset given: CD45RA+ positively selected. The receptor was derived from a man between 18 and 35 years old in good health. The chain recombines TRBV5-4 with TRBJ2-1; 7 bases are a match to TRBD1. DNA of the CDR3: TGTGCCAGCAGCACCCGGGACAGATTCGTTGAGCAGTTCTTC. Amino acid sequence: CASSTRDRFVEQFF.